A selection of T cell receptor beta chains follows, all from one sample in a study of T-cell memory formation after mild COVID-19. TCRdb processed the 5' RACE reads anew with MiXCR; each CDR3 protein has one entry. Seen here are around 130,000 distinct CDR3 sequences, about 16% observed once, and the top ten hold approximately 14%. Sequencing used PBMCs or a T cell subset sorted from them (not recorded which). These receptors were obtained from an adult woman who had mild COVID-19 (a few samples of this study predate the infection). Cell type and time point are not known. CDR3s include the opening cysteine and the closing phenylalanine or tryptophan. The D gene is left open where the match is weak. Clone size is stated in some rows and not others, as once, few, many or a class when expanded.

clone_size j_call d_call v_call cdr3_nt cdr3_aa
NA TRBJ1-2 NA TRBV19 TGTGCCAGTAGGACAGTATCTAACTATGGCTACACCTTC CASRTVSNYGYTF
NA TRBJ1-5 NA TRBV7-9 TGTGCCAGCAGCGGCCGCAATCAGCCCCAGCATTTT CASSGRNQPQHF
many TRBJ1-1 NA TRBV24-1 TGTGCCACCAGTAATGGGGTGGGAAACACTGAAGCTTTCTTT CATSNGVGNTEAFF
NA TRBJ2-2 NA TRBV5-6 TGTGCCAGCAGCCTTCGGTCGGCGGCCGGGGAGCTGTTTTTT CASSLRSAAGELFF
NA TRBJ1-1 NA TRBV12-3/TRBV12-4 TGTGCCAGCAGGTACAGGGAATTCACTGAAGCTTTCTTT CASRYREFTEAFF
NA TRBJ2-3 NA TRBV4-2 TGTGCCAGCAGTACGGCGGCTGGCACAGATACGCAGTATTTT CASSTAAGTDTQYF
few TRBJ1-1 NA TRBV19 TGTGCCAGTAGTATGTGGGACACTGAAGCTTTCTTT CASSMWDTEAFF
NA TRBJ2-2 NA TRBV14 TGTGCCAGCAGCCCTGCCCAGGGTCAGAACACCGGGGAGCTGTTTTTT CASSPAQGQNTGELFF
NA TRBJ2-4 NA TRBV4-1 TGCGCCAGCAGCCAAGCGGGGGTTAGGGGCATTCAGTACTTC CASSQAGVRGIQYF
few TRBJ1-6 NA TRBV24-1 TGTGCCACCAGTGACGGGGGACGGGTTAATTCACCCCTCCACTTT CATSDGGRVNSPLHF
NA TRBJ2-3 NA TRBV29-1 TGCAGCGTTGAACGGGGCACAGATACGCAGTATTTT CSVERGTDTQYF
NA TRBJ1-2 NA TRBV11-2 TGTGCCAGCAGCTCAGCCCCCGTGGTTCATGGCTACACCTTC CASSSAPVVHGYTF
NA TRBJ2-4 NA TRBV20-1 TGCAGTGCTACCAGAAGAGGGGGTGTTTTGGCCAAAAACATTCAGTACTTC CSATRRGGVLAKNIQYF
NA TRBJ2-1 NA TRBV6-5 TGTGCCAGCAGTCGTATCGAGGGAACTCTCCTAGGGCAGTTCTTC CASSRIEGTLLGQFF
NA TRBJ2-5 TRBD1 TRBV15 TGTGCCACCAGTCTCCGGGACAGGGCTGAGACCCAGTACTTC CATSLRDRAETQYF
few TRBJ2-6 NA TRBV29-1 TGCAGCGTTGAAGCGGGCCACTCTGGGGCCAACGTCCTGACTTTC CSVEAGHSGANVLTF
NA TRBJ2-3 TRBD2 TRBV12-3/TRBV12-4 TGTGCCAGCAGGGCGGGACTAGCGGGGGGTAGCACAGATACGCAGTATTTT CASRAGLAGGSTDTQYF
NA TRBJ2-2 TRBD1 TRBV5-4 TGTGCCAGCAGACTGGACAGGGGGAACACCGGGGAGCTGTTTTTT CASRLDRGNTGELFF
few TRBJ2-1 TRBD1 TRBV7-8 TGTGCCAGCAGCCCCCCCCGGGACAGGGGGTTCTTC CASSPPRDRGFF
NA TRBJ2-5 NA TRBV3-1 TGTGCCAGCAGCCATAAGGAGGGGATCGAGACCCAGTACTTC CASSHKEGIETQYF
few TRBJ2-5 NA TRBV11-2 TGTGCCAGCAGACCCAGCCCGGGACGGGCTACTCCAGAGACCCAGTACTTC CASRPSPGRATPETQYF
NA TRBJ1-5 TRBD1 TRBV6-5 TGTGCCAGCAGTTCCACAGGGGGCCGGACTCAGCCCCAGCATTTT CASSSTGGRTQPQHF
few TRBJ2-7 NA TRBV12-3/TRBV12-4 TGTGCCAGCAGTTTGGGCACACAGGGACCCTACGAGCAGTACTTC CASSLGTQGPYEQYF
NA TRBJ1-1 TRBD1 TRBV18 TGTGCCAGCTCAGGAGGACAGGTTTTTGAAGCTTTCTTT CASSGGQVFEAFF
few TRBJ2-2 NA TRBV7-2 TGTGCCAGCAGCTTCGGCGGAAACACCGGGGAGCTGTTTTTT CASSFGGNTGELFF
few TRBJ1-1 TRBD1 TRBV5-1 TGCGCCAGCACTGAGGGGGCGGGAAACACTGAAGCTTTCTTT CASTEGAGNTEAFF
few TRBJ2-5 TRBD2 TRBV12-3/TRBV12-4 TGTGCCAGCAGTTTCCAAGCGGGGGGCCCCCAGACCCAGTACTTC CASSFQAGGPQTQYF
NA TRBJ2-1 TRBD2 TRBV20-1 TGCAGTGCTCCGGGACTAGCGGGAGTTTACAATGAGCAGTTCTTC CSAPGLAGVYNEQFF
NA TRBJ2-7 NA TRBV21-1 TGTGCCAGCAGCTTTATCCCCCGACAGGGGAAGCACGAGCAGTACTTC CASSFIPRQGKHEQYF
few TRBJ1-2 NA TRBV20-1 TGCAGTGCGCTACAGGGCTATGGCTACACCTTC CSALQGYGYTF
NA TRBJ1-1 TRBD1 TRBV27 TGTGCCAGCAGCCCGTACAGGGGGGCCACTGAAGCTTTCTTT CASSPYRGATEAFF
NA TRBJ1-4 NA TRBV6-5 TGTGCCAGCAAACCCCCCGGACAGCTAAATGAAAAACTGTTTTTT CASKPPGQLNEKLFF
NA TRBJ2-7 NA TRBV12-3/TRBV12-4 TGTGCCAGCACTCCAATAGGGGGTGGGGCTTACGAGCAGTACTTC CASTPIGGGAYEQYF
NA TRBJ2-4 TRBD2 TRBV6-5 TGTGCCAGCGGCGAGCTAGCGGAAATAGCCAAAAACATTCAGTACTTC CASGELAEIAKNIQYF
few TRBJ2-1 NA TRBV4-1 TGCGCCAGCAGCCAAGAAGAGGCTTCGGCGATAGATTTAGAGCAGTTCTTC CASSQEEASAIDLEQFF
NA TRBJ2-7 NA TRBV19 TGTGCCAGTAGGTGGGGATACGAGCAGTACTTC CASRWGYEQYF